The 8 T cell receptor beta chains below all came from one sample that was sequenced in a study of cytomegalovirus exposure and HLA in healthy donors (dated by TCRdb to about 2017). The method was the immunoSEQ multiplex PCR assay. A mixture of 60 forward primers for TCR Vbeta segments and 13 reverse primers for TCR Jbeta segments was used in the multiplex PCR. The source is immuneACCESS, and TCRdb retained only in-frame sequences with V and J called. Part of the clones is not carried over; for the studies checked, unresolved V genes explain less than half of this, and the remainder is unexplained. This sample comprises 150,000 to 200,000 clones, approximately 70% of them detected only once. Roughly 5.4% of the sample is taken by the ten largest. Sequencing was performed on PBMCs. Receptor source: a woman aged 18 to 35 in good health and CMV-seropositive.

This chain connects TRBV27 to TRBJ2-7; TRBD2 is a possible D gene (5 bases). The germline V gene encodes CDR1 MNHEY and CDR2 SMNVEV (reference sequence). This CDR3 contains 13 residues. V was cut by 2 bases and J by 6 bases, with 11 bases left in between. Here the CDR3 DNA reads TGTGCCAGCAGTTTAGCCCCGAGGGTCGAGCAGTACTTC. Protein sequence: CASSLAPRVEQYF.

The chain combines TRBV2 with TRBJ1-5; D unresolved. Trimming took off 4 bases at V and 7 bases at J, with 8 bases between the two ends. The germline V gene has CDR1 SNHLY and CDR2 FYNNEI. The CDR3 covers 12 residues. Here the CDR3 reads CASSVYGQPQHF. The CDR3 nucleotides read TGTGCCAGCAGTGTTTACGGGCAGCCCCAGCATTTT. Full variable domain (missing parts from reference TRBV2 and TRBJ1-5): EPEVTQTPSHQVTQMGQEVILRCVPISNHLYFYWYRQILGQKVEFLVSFYNNEISEKSEIFDDQFSVERPDGSNFTLKIRSTKLEDSAMYFCASSVYGQPQHFGDGTRLSIL.

With regard to this clone: Within the sample, other DNA sequences also encode this same CDR3. The CDR3 loop is CASSSSRLAGTDTQYF. The CDR3 coding sequence is TGTGCCAGCAGCTCAAGCCGACTAGCGGGGACAGATACGCAGTATTTT. The J gene is TRBJ2-3, the V gene TRBV7-2; 11 bases agree with TRBD2. Germline V gene lookup returns CDR1 SGHTA and CDR2 FQGNSA. This CDR3 spans 16 amino acids. The V segment lost 4 bases and the J segment 3 bases; nucleotides outside the gene matches: 6.

The J gene is TRBJ1-2, the V gene TRBV18, with D possibly being TRBD1 (6 bases). The CDR3 runs 17 residues. The ends were cut back, 0 bases at V and 1 base at J, with 15 bases in the middle. The V gene's germline CDR1 is KGHSH and CDR2 LQKENI. The CDR3 here is CASSPPETGLVNYGYTF. The CDR3 DNA is TGTGCCAGCTCACCACCGGAAACAGGGTTGGTTAACTATGGCTACACCTTC. The entire variable domain, with the rest obtained from reference TRBV18 and TRBJ1-2, is as follows: NAGVMQNPRHLVRRRGQEARLRCSPMKGHSHVYWYRQLPEEGLKFMVYLQKENIIDESGMPKERFSAEFPKEGPSILRIQQVVRGDSAAYFCASSPPETGLVNYGYTFGSGTRLTVV.

The chain has TRBV25-1 and TRBJ1-1; 9 positions agree with TRBD1. The CDR3 contains 15 residues. Germline V lookup: CDR1 MGHDK, CDR2 SYGVNS. V lost 7 bases to trimming and J lost 0 bases; unmatched junction nucleotides: 6. The CDR3: CASTETGGVNTEAFF. The CDR3 coding sequence is TGTGCCAGCACCGAGACAGGGGGGGTGAACACTGAAGCTTTCTTT.

V is TRBV7-2 and J is TRBJ2-5, with D maybe TRBD2 (5 bases). The DNA matches TRBJ2-7 better at its end, which makes the J call doubtful. Germline CDR1 SGHTA, CDR2 FQGNSA. This CDR3 contains 14 residues. The CDR3 DNA is TGTGCCAGCAGCCGCCCGGGGTTCGGTTACGAGCAGTACTTC. Encoded protein: CASSRPGFGYEQYF.

The chain links TRBV7-8 to TRBJ2-5, with 9 bases matching TRBD2. J lost 4 bases, V lost 6 bases, and 12 bases had no gene match. CDR1 and CDR2 from the germline V gene are SGHVS and FQNEAQ. The length of the CDR3 is 16 residues. The CDR3 bases are TGTGCCAGCAGATCCGCAGGTAGCGGGGGCACAGAGACCCAGTACTTC. Translating gives CASRSAGSGGTETQYF.

This clone was recorded many times. J is TRBJ1-1 and V is TRBV11-2; no clear D. CDR1 and CDR2 from the germline V gene are SGHAT and FQNNGV. This CDR3 contains 13 residues. Trimming cost V 3 bases and J 4 bases, with 9 bases left between them. The DNA of the CDR3 is TGTGCCAGCAGCTTGAGCGGGCCCACTGAAGCTTTCTTT. It specifies CASSLSGPTEAFF.